These 18 T cell receptor beta chains came from one sample sequenced in a study of cytomegalovirus exposure and HLA in healthy donors. Primers included in the PCR were 60 Vbeta and 13 Jbeta primers. The assay was immunoSEQ multiplex PCR, and TCRdb's table has in-frame clones only and misses some. The table counts about 100,000 clones; under 0.7% lies in the top ten. Source material: PBMCs. These receptors were collected from a man in his forties or fifties in good health and CMV-seronegative.

The CDR3 DNA follows: TGTGCCAGCCGTCTAAGACAGGGAATCTTGAACACTGAAGCTTTCTTT. Translation: CASRLRQGILNTEAFF. The rearrangement uses TRBV7-2 and TRBJ1-1, with 7 nucleotides matching TRBD1. The V gene end was trimmed by 8 bases and the J gene end by 0 bases; junction bases not matched to a gene: 12. From germline, CDR1 is SGHTA and CDR2 FQGNSA. CDR3 size: 16 residues.

The chain uses TRBV27 and TRBJ1-5, with a possible D match to TRBD1 (5 bases). Germline values: CDR1 MNHEY, CDR2 SMNVEV (reference sequence). This CDR3 has 16 residues. V was cut by 6 bases and J by 3 bases, with 18 bases left in between. CDR3 sequence (DNA): TGTGCCAGCAGCGGCTCCCAGGGTGAAGTCAATCAGCCCCAGCATTTT. Residues: CASSGSQGEVNQPQHF.

With regard to this clone: Lacking the conserved final phenylalanine or tryptophan, this CDR3 likely reflects a read error. This chain connects TRBV18 to TRBJ1-2, with a tentative D call TRBD1 (5 bases). The germline V and J ends were trimmed by 8 bases and 4 bases, with 14 bases remaining between them. CDR1 is KGHSH and CDR2 is LQKENI in the germline V gene. CDR3 size: 13 residues. The CDR3 coding sequence is TGTGCCAGCCGACGGGGGGACGGCTATGGCTACACCCTC. Translating gives CASRRGDGYGYTL.

The chain joins TRBV4-3 to TRBJ2-7; TRBD1 agrees at 8 bases. Germline CDR1 is LGHNA and CDR2 is YSLEER. CDR3 length equals 17 residues. The V gene end was trimmed by 1 base and the J gene end by 7 bases; junction bases not matched to a gene: 15. CDR3 DNA sequence: TGCGCCAGCAGCCAAGGGGCCGCAGGGCAGGGGGCCGGTGAGCAGTACTTC. Translation: CASSQGAAGQGAGEQYF.

CDR3 amino acids: CASSLAPWTGDEQFF. The CDR3 bases are TGTGCCAGCAGCTTAGCGCCTTGGACAGGGGATGAGCAGTTCTTC. The chain carries TRBV7-9 and TRBJ2-1, with 9 bases that match TRBD1. Germline assignment: CDR1 SEHNR and CDR2 FQNEAQ (reference sequence). Germline trimming cut 0 bases from V and 8 bases from J; bases unmatched to any gene: 5. This CDR3 has 15 amino acids.

The chain carries TRBV10-3 and TRBJ1-1, with D perhaps TRBD1 (6 bases). From germline, CDR1 is ENHRY and CDR2 SYGVKD. The CDR3 is made up of 12 amino acids. V dropped 10 bases and J dropped 5 bases, with 14 bases sitting between them. The CDR3 DNA sequence: TGTGCCACCATAGGGGGGGGGACTGAAGCTTTCTTT. The encoded protein is CATIGGGTEAFF.

The CDR3 nucleotides read TGCGCCAGCAGCTCCACGGACAGAAACACTGAAGCTTTCTTT. Protein: CASSSTDRNTEAFF. The chain is built from TRBV5-1 and TRBJ1-1; TRBD1 is a possible D gene (6 bases). Germline V gene sequence: CDR1 SGHRS, CDR2 YFSETQ. V lost 3 bases, J lost 2 bases, and 11 bases lay in between. This CDR3 has 14 residues. Variable domain in full (rest from reference TRBV5-1 and TRBJ1-1): KAGVTQTPRYLIKTRGQQVTLSCSPISGHRSVSWYQQTPGQGLQFLFEYFSETQRNKGNFPGRFSGRQFSNSRSEMNVSTLELGDSALYLCASSSTDRNTEAFFGQGTRLTVV.

The chain carries TRBV11-2 and TRBJ2-1, with D perhaps TRBD2 (6 bases). Germline CDR1 is SGHAT and CDR2 is FQNNGV. The germline V and J ends were trimmed by 8 bases and 5 bases, with 25 bases remaining between them. The CDR3 extends over 17 amino acids. The CDR3 sequence: CASLLNYAVGGNNEQFF. CDR3 nucleotide sequence: TGTGCCAGCCTCTTAAACTATGCAGTGGGGGGAAACAATGAGCAGTTCTTC.

The gene calls are TRBV11-3 and TRBJ1-1; 7 bases line up with TRBD1. The CDR3 runs to 13 residues. Germline lookup yields CDR1 SGHNT and CDR2 YENEEA. V was pared by 5 bases and J by 10 bases, with 10 bases of the junction left unmatched. The CDR3 bases are TGTGCCAGCAGCGCGCGACAGGGAAACGTAGCTTTCTTT. Protein: CASSARQGNVAFF.

V gene TRBV7-8 combines with J gene TRBJ2-3; 7 bases are a match to TRBD2. The germline CDR1 and CDR2 sequences are SGHVS and FQNEAQ. V lost 1 base and J lost 3; bases outside the gene matches: 4. The CDR3 totals 15 residues. The CDR3 DNA reads TGTGCCAGCAGCTTAGAGGCGGGAGTAACAGATACGCAGTATTTT. Encoded protein: CASSLEAGVTDTQYF.

This chain connects TRBV18 to TRBJ1-3; D is uncertain. V lost 4 bases and J lost 3, with 19 bases in between. The CDR3 totals 17 residues. Germline loops: CDR1 KGHSH, CDR2 LQKENI. CDR3 DNA: TGTGCCAGCTCACAAACTCCATCGCAGTCGGGTGGAAACACCATATATTTT. This gives the protein CASSQTPSQSGGNTIYF. Based on the CDR3 plus reference TRBV18 and TRBJ1-3, the full variable domain is NAGVMQNPRHLVRRRGQEARLRCSPMKGHSHVYWYRQLPEEGLKFMVYLQKENIIDESGMPKERFSAEFPKEGPSILRIQQVVRGDSAAYFCASSQTPSQSGGNTIYFGEGSWLTVV.

The chain recombines TRBV12-5 with TRBJ1-6; possibly TRBD1 for D (6 bases). Per germline, CDR1 LGHNT and CDR2 FRNRAP. V was shortened by 3 bases and J by 7 bases, with 13 bases between the two germline ends. There are 15 residues in the CDR3. The CDR3 sequence: CASGLGGGGNSPLHF. For the CDR3, the DNA is TGTGCTAGTGGTTTAGGTGGGGGCGGGAATTCACCCCTCCACTTT.

The chain joins TRBV5-1 to TRBJ2-7, with 7 bases that match TRBD1. The V and J ends lost 0 bases and 2 bases, in that order; junction bases with no gene match: 8. The CDR3 is made up of 16 amino acids. Germline V gene lookup returns CDR1 SGHRS and CDR2 YFSETQ. The CDR3 DNA is TGCGCCAGCAGCTTGGTCCTGGACAGGTCGGCCTACGAGCAGTACTTC. It yields the protein CASSLVLDRSAYEQYF.

The chain is built from TRBV6-5 and TRBJ2-7; 7 bases are a match to TRBD1. V was pared by 6 bases and J by 7 bases, with 9 bases of the junction left unmatched. CDR1 MNHEY and CDR2 SVGAGI come from the germline V gene. This CDR3 contains 13 residues. CDR3 sequence (DNA): TGTGCCAGCAGATCGACAGGGACGGAGGAGCAGTACTTC. Translated, it gives CASRSTGTEEQYF.

The genes are TRBV4-3 and TRBJ2-2, with TRBD2 as a possible D gene (6 bases). Germline CDR1 and CDR2: LGHNA and YSLEER. The CDR3 has 13 amino acids. Trimming removed 4 bases from V and 7 bases from J, with 10 bases in between. Here the CDR3 DNA reads TGCGCCAGCAGCCCCGCGGGGTTCGGGGAGCTGTTTTTT. Its translation is CASSPAGFGELFF.

V and J are TRBV15 and TRBJ2-5; a possible D gene is TRBD1 (5 bases). Trimming removed 1 base at V and 1 base at J, with 10 bases between. Germline CDR1 and CDR2: LNHNV and YYDKDF (reference sequence). This CDR3 comprises 15 residues. This CDR3 reads CATSRGGAGQETQYF. CDR3 nucleotides: TGTGCCACCAGCAGAGGGGGCGCCGGCCAAGAGACCCAGTACTTC.

The chain combines TRBV19 with TRBJ1-4, with TRBD1 matching 9 bases. CDR1 LNHDA and CDR2 SQIVND come from the germline V gene (reference sequence). This CDR3 has 14 residues. Losses at the gene ends were 8 bases for V and 7 bases for J; bases not matched to a gene: 8. CDR3 DNA sequence: TGTGCCAGTCTGGACAGGGGAAGGGGTGAAAAACTGTTTTTT. Translated, it gives CASLDRGRGEKLFF.

J is TRBJ1-4 and V is TRBV15; D is undetermined. This CDR3 is 13 amino acids long. The V end lost 0 bases, the J end lost 5 bases, and 4 bases lay between the germline ends. Germline V gene sequence: CDR1 LNHNV, CDR2 YYDKDF (reference sequence). The CDR3 loop is CATSRDLNEKLFF. The CDR3 nucleotides read TGTGCCACCAGCAGAGATCTAAATGAAAAACTGTTTTTT.